Sequencing of this T cell receptor beta chain was carried out in a study of beta chain features in type 1 diabetes. Study-wide findings and caveats: Moderately but significantly shorter TCRB CDR3s were found in Type 1 diabetes patients in all four CD4+ subsets. Compared to healthy donors, patients appeared to have naive, central memory and Treg TCRB repertoires that were more alike.

J was trimmed by 0 bases and V by 5 bases; bases with no gene match: 6. The CDR3 length is 17 residues. The germline V gene encodes CDR1 LNHNV and CDR2 YYDKDF (reference sequence). Reverse transcription of all isolated RNA meant that expressed TCRB transcripts were sequenced. Sequencing was performed with immunoSEQ multiplex PCR; in TCRdb, only in-frame clones are kept and a portion is missing. The sample carries 160,000 or so clones, 7% to 9.5% recorded once. This clone has a handful of counts. Its target is unknown. This TCR was recovered from a woman younger than 45 with type 1 diabetes. Sequenced sample: central memory CD4+ T cells from blood. The genes are TRBV15 and TRBJ2-1, with 11 nucleotides matching TRBD2. The CDR3, as DNA: TGTGCCACCAGCCGTCTAGCGGGAGGAGGCTCCTACAATGAGCAGTTCTTC. Protein product: CATSRLAGGGSYNEQFF.